This TCR beta chain was recorded in a study of shared clonotypes between healthy human individuals. Repertoires were generated with immunoSEQ multiplex PCR, while TCRdb's copy carries only in-frame clones and drops some. There are more than 2,000,000 clones in the sample; approximately 95% occur only once, and approximately 0.4% lies in the top ten. CD4+ cell separation produced CD45RA+ naive and CD45RA-negative memory subsets. Concerning this clone itself: Its specificity is not known. Distinct nucleotide sequences in the sample also encode this CDR3.

Broader study findings: In this cohort, only blood was sampled, and tissue repertoires likely differ.

CDR1 is SGHNT and CDR2 is YYREEE in the germline V gene (reference sequence). V was shortened by 0 bases and J by 2 bases, with 8 bases between the two germline ends. The CDR3 extends over 15 amino acids. V is TRBV5-4 and J is TRBJ1-4, with a possible D match to TRBD1 (5 bases). Sequenced material: naive CD4+ T cells from PBMCs. The subset: CD45RA+ positively selected. The source is a man younger than 30 in good health. Some clones in this sample may be carry-over from other donors' samples. Here the CDR3 reads CASSLGGATNEKLFF. CDR3 nucleotides: TGTGCCAGCAGCTTGGGCGGGGCCACTAATGAAAAACTGTTTTTT.